The clone carrying this T cell receptor (beta chain) was seen a handful of times. V gave up 0 bases and J gave up 3 bases, with 12 bases separating them. The CDR3 runs 16 residues. The germline V gene has CDR1 LGHNA and CDR2 YSLEER. This entry comes from a study of T-cell reconstitution after alpha-beta-depleted transplantation in children. Unique molecular identifiers were incorporated when the TCRbeta library was constructed. TCRdb used MiXCR to reprocess the PCR reads, holding one entry per CDR3 protein. The data contain 490,000 or so distinct CDR3 sequences, 9.5% to 15% of them singletons. The sequence came from a human donor who donated a stem cell graft to a child with combined immunodeficiency. The specimen was PBMCs from the stem cell graft donor, collected from the stem cell graft. The chain employs TRBV4-3 and TRBJ2-1, with a weak D call TRBD1 (5 bases). The CDR3: CASSQDTGLYYNEQFF. The CDR3, as DNA: TGCGCCAGCAGCCAAGATACAGGTCTTTACTACAATGAGCAGTTCTTC.